This T cell receptor beta chain was sequenced in a study of graft-versus-host responses after intestinal transplantation. Study information: Anti-thymocyte globulin induction preceded roughly 3 years of tacrolimus and steroid maintenance in all recipients. Broader study findings: The marrow of recipients harbored GvH clones, and ileum or blood showed some of them first.

Germline CDR1 reads ENHRY; CDR2 reads SYGVKD. This CDR3 region has 19 residues. J lost 0 bases, V lost 2 bases, and 11 bases had no gene match. Sequencing was performed with immunoSEQ multiplex PCR; in TCRdb, only in-frame clones are kept and a portion is missing. The table lists about 64,000 clones, roughly nine tenths of them singletons. Worth noting for this clone: What it binds is not known.

The chain combines TRBV10-3 with TRBJ2-1; the match to TRBD2 covers 9 bases. This clonotype was sampled from a human donor who was the organ donor for an intestinal transplant. Here the sequenced sample was unstimulated CD8+ T cells sorted from spleen or lymph node cells, taken before transplant. CDR3 residues: CAISEIGGVSGSSYNEQFF. The CDR3 DNA follows: TGTGCCATCAGTGAGATAGGTGGGGTTAGCGGGAGCTCCTACAATGAGCAGTTCTTC.